This passage covers 20 T cell receptor beta chains from one sample sequenced in a study of control samples from healthy donors and cancer patients. TCRdb keeps only in-frame clones here, not all; method: immunoSEQ multiplex PCR. The sample comprises 150,000 to 200,000 clones, approximately 95% of which are singletons, and approximately 1.5% rests with the top ten. Sequencing used blood. Receptors were obtained from a man aged 18 to 35 in good health.

This chain connects TRBV20-1 to TRBJ1-1, with 7 bases fitting TRBD1. This CDR3 is built from 13 residues. Germline V CDR1 and CDR2: DFQATT, SNEGSKA (reference sequence). V gave up 6 bases and J gave up 3 bases; unmatched junction bases: 7. The DNA for the CDR3 is TGCAGTGCCAGTGAGGGGGCGGACACTGAAGCTTTCTTT. It codes for CSASEGADTEAFF.

The CDR3 DNA reads TGTGCCAGCAGTCCCCCCGGGGTATCAGTCACTGAAGCTTTCTTT. The encoded protein is CASSPPGVSVTEAFF. The V and J genes are TRBV28 and TRBJ1-1; the D is unclear. CDR1 and CDR2 from the germline V gene are MDHEN and SYDVKM. Trimming removed 5 bases at V and 4 bases at J, with 17 bases between. The CDR3 is 15 residues long. Variable domain in full (rest from reference TRBV28 and TRBJ1-1): DVKVTQSSRYLVKRTGEKVFLECVQDMDHENMFWYRQDPGLGLRLIYFSYDVKMKEKGDIPEGYSVSREKKERFSLILESASTNQTSMYLCASSPPGVSVTEAFFGQGTRLTVV.

The V and J genes are TRBV7-8 and TRBJ1-5; 9 bases line up with TRBD1. V shed 3 bases and J 4 bases; nucleotides not matched to a gene: 4. This CDR3 is built from 15 residues. The germline gives CDR1 SGHVS, CDR2 FQNEAQ. CDR3 coding DNA: TGTGCCAGCAGCTTCTCTGGACAGGGGAATCAGCCCCAGCATTTT. This translates into CASSFSGQGNQPQHF.

This chain links TRBV28 with TRBJ2-7, with a tentative D call TRBD2 (6 bases). This CDR3 has 12 amino acids. The germline V and J ends were trimmed by 6 bases and 4 bases, with 10 bases remaining between them. Germline V gene lookup returns CDR1 MDHEN and CDR2 SYDVKM. CDR3 amino acids: CASSPRGYEQYF. The CDR3 coding sequence is TGTGCCAGCAGCCCCCGGGGGTACGAGCAGTACTTC.

The genes are TRBV9 and TRBJ1-2; 8 nucleotides align to TRBD1. This CDR3 has 15 residues. Germline V gene sequence: CDR1 SGDLS, CDR2 YYNGEE. After removal of 4 bases from V and 1 base from J, the junction contained 6 bases not matched to a gene. CDR3 protein: CASSPRTGSNYGYTF. CDR3 DNA sequence: TGTGCCAGCAGCCCGCGGACAGGGAGTAACTATGGCTACACCTTC. The full variable domain, with the rest looked up from reference TRBV9 and TRBJ1-2, is DSGVTQTPKHLITATGQRVTLRCSPRSGDLSVYWYQQSLDQGLQFLIQYYNGEERAKGNILERFSAQQFPDLHSELNLSSLELGDSALYFCASSPRTGSNYGYTFGSGTRLTVV.

The V and J genes are TRBV18 and TRBJ1-4; D is ambiguous. The V gene's germline CDR1 is KGHSH and CDR2 LQKENI. Trimming removed 6 bases from V and 0 bases from J, with 8 bases in between. The CDR3 is 14 amino acids. The CDR3, as DNA: TGTGCCAGCTCCCGACCTGCAACTAATGAAAAACTGTTTTTT. This sequence encodes CASSRPATNEKLFF.

The chain couples TRBV6-5 to TRBJ2-3; the D gene is possibly TRBD1 (5 bases). This CDR3 spans 15 amino acids. Trimming took off 7 bases at V and 7 bases at J, with 21 bases between the two ends. Germline V gene sequence: CDR1 MNHEY, CDR2 SVGAGI. The CDR3 here is CASTSGSTRYNTQYF. In nucleotides, the CDR3 is TGTGCCAGCACCTCAGGGTCTACCAGGTATAATACGCAGTATTTT.

Written as DNA, the CDR3 is TGTGCCAGCAGTTCTAACCCGACAGCCTATAATTCACCCCTCCACTTT. As protein: CASSSNPTAYNSPLHF. The chain couples TRBV7-9 to TRBJ1-6, with D tentatively TRBD1 (5 bases). The germline CDR1 and CDR2 sequences are SEHNR and FQNEAQ (reference sequence). The ends were cut back, 6 bases at V and 2 bases at J, with 14 bases in the middle. The CDR3 is made up of 16 amino acids.

This clone was seen a few times. The V call is TRBV10-1, the J call TRBJ1-6; TRBD1 matches at 8 bases. The CDR3 extends over 15 amino acids. Trimming removed 0 bases from V and 7 bases from J; junction bases left unmatched: 2. Germline V gene data show CDR1 as WNHNN and CDR2 as SYGVQD (reference sequence). The CDR3 coding sequence is TGCGCCAGCAGTGAGTCTCGACAGGGGAATTCACCCCTCCACTTT. Translation gives CASSESRQGNSPLHF.

CDR3 sequence reads: CASSFQGIGDTQYF. DNA for the CDR3: TGTGCCAGCAGTTTCCAGGGGATAGGAGATACGCAGTATTTT. V gene TRBV27 combines with J gene TRBJ2-3; possibly TRBD1 for D (6 bases). CDR1 and CDR2 (germline): MNHEY, SMNVEV (reference sequence). Deletions cut 3 bases from V and 5 bases from J, with 12 bases between. This CDR3 has 14 amino acids.

The chain has TRBV5-5 and TRBJ1-2, with TRBD1 identical over 11 bases. CDR3 size: 14 residues. CDR1 is SGHKS and CDR2 is YYEKEE in the germline V gene (reference sequence). V was clipped by 4 bases and J by 4 bases; unmatched bases: 3. CDR3 loop: CASSPGQGGYGYTF. Written as DNA, the CDR3 is TGTGCCAGCAGCCCGGGACAGGGGGGCTATGGCTACACCTTC.

The J gene is TRBJ1-4, the V gene TRBV4-1, with 12 bases matching TRBD1. The junction had 9 bases not matched to a gene; V was cut back by 1 base and J by 6 bases. CDR1 and CDR2 (germline): MGHRA, YSYEKL. The CDR3 totals 18 residues. CDR3 DNA: TGCGCCAGCAGCCAAGCTCCGGGACAGGGGGCGCGAGATGAAAAACTGTTTTTT. Encoded protein: CASSQAPGQGARDEKLFF.

The genes are TRBV2 and TRBJ2-2, with a weak D call TRBD1 (7 bases). The CDR3 contains 16 residues. V lost 8 bases and J lost 4, with 20 bases in between. The germline gives CDR1 SNHLY, CDR2 FYNNEI. CDR3 protein: CASRSEGAVFTGELFF. The CDR3 nucleotides read TGTGCCAGCCGATCGGAGGGGGCAGTTTTCACCGGGGAGCTGTTTTTT. Filled out from reference TRBV2 and TRBJ2-2, the complete variable domain reads EPEVTQTPSHQVTQMGQEVILRCVPISNHLYFYWYRQILGQKVEFLVSFYNNEISEKSEIFDDQFSVERPDGSNFTLKIRSTKLEDSAMYFCASRSEGAVFTGELFFGEGSRLTVL.

The chain carries TRBV7-8 and TRBJ2-7; 7 bases are a match to TRBD1. The germline V gene has CDR1 SGHVS and CDR2 FQNEAQ. The V segment lost 5 bases and the J segment 9 bases; nucleotides outside the gene matches: 4. The CDR3 is 11 residues long. CDR3 protein: CASSPTGVQYF. The CDR3 DNA reads TGTGCCAGCAGCCCTACAGGGGTGCAGTACTTC.

This chain links TRBV6-5 with TRBJ2-1; 12 positions agree with TRBD2. CDR3 length: 15 residues. V trimming: 6 bases; J trimming: 4 bases; junction bases outside the gene matches: 4. Germline values: CDR1 MNHEY, CDR2 SVGAGI. The CDR3 DNA is TGTGCCAGCAGGCTCGGACTAGCGGGGTACAATGAGCAGTTCTTC. It encodes CASRLGLAGYNEQFF.

The genes are TRBV5-6 and TRBJ1-2, with TRBD1 identical over 10 bases. The germline V gene encodes CDR1 SGHDT and CDR2 YYEEEE. The ends lost 0 bases at V and 8 bases at J; junction bases unmatched: 4. This CDR3 is 14 amino acids long. CDR3 DNA: TGTGCCAGCAGCTTGGGACAGGGGGCGCGAGGCTACACCTTC. Its protein is CASSLGQGARGYTF.

V gene TRBV28 combines with J gene TRBJ2-7, with 8 bases identical to TRBD2. The germline V gene has CDR1 MDHEN and CDR2 SYDVKM. The CDR3 sequence is 14 residues long. J lost 1 base, V lost 8 bases, and 7 bases had no gene match. The CDR3 protein is CASHRASGSYEQYF. The CDR3 region has the DNA TGTGCCAGCCACAGGGCTAGCGGGTCCTACGAGCAGTACTTC.

On this clone itself: Additional DNA sequences in this sample encode the identical CDR3. The chain is built from TRBV5-1 and TRBJ2-7; D unclear. The length of the CDR3 is 13 residues. Between the trimmed V and J ends, which lost 0 bases and 1 base, there was a span of 5 bases. Germline lookup yields CDR1 SGHRS and CDR2 YFSETQ. CDR3 bases: TGCGCCAGCAGCTTGGATCTTTCCTACGAGCAGTACTTC. It is translated as CASSLDLSYEQYF.

CDR3 bases: TGTGCCAGCAGCACTTCGCGGGGATACACAGATACGCAGTATTTT. Translated, it gives CASSTSRGYTDTQYF. The gene calls are TRBV9 and TRBJ2-3, with a weak D call TRBD2 (6 bases). Germline CDR1 reads SGDLS; CDR2 reads YYNGEE. The CDR3 extends over 15 amino acids. V was shortened by 4 bases and J by 2 bases, with 14 bases between the two germline ends. Variable domain in full (rest from reference TRBV9 and TRBJ2-3): DSGVTQTPKHLITATGQRVTLRCSPRSGDLSVYWYQQSLDQGLQFLIQYYNGEERAKGNILERFSAQQFPDLHSELNLSSLELGDSALYFCASSTSRGYTDTQYFGPGTRLTVL.

The chain uses TRBV7-8 and TRBJ2-7; D might be TRBD2 (5 bases). CDR1 and CDR2 from the germline V gene are SGHVS and FQNEAQ. The CDR3 loop spans 13 amino acids. The V and J ends lost 1 base and 4 bases respectively, with 8 bases between them. The CDR3 loop is CASSLVRGYEQYF. The CDR3 region has the DNA TGTGCCAGCAGCTTAGTTCGCGGGTACGAGCAGTACTTC.